This T cell receptor beta chain was sequenced during a study of blood T cell repertoires in COVID-19. Background on the study: Samples representing acute and convalescent COVID-19 were sourced from the United States, Italy and Spain. PBMCs, B-cell-depleted T cells, or T cells were the source of the cDNA or gDNA that made up the material.

Germline CDR1 and CDR2: SGHRS and YFSETQ. The CDR3 has 17 residues. The ends lost 2 bases at V and 4 bases at J; junction bases unmatched: 12. Original data processing: Reference gene primer amplification gave nucleated cell count estimates. Profiled with immunoSEQ multiplex PCR; TCRdb holds only in-frame clones, not every one. For V, J and clone size, that table is used; D and trimming come from the DNA. Found here are roughly 250,000 clones, roughly four fifths of them singletons; the top ten hold approximately 7%. This clone was observed a handful of times. The chain uses TRBV5-1 and TRBJ2-1; 7 bases agree with TRBD1. This TCR came from a woman aged 45-65 years with acute or convalescent COVID-19. The source material was peripheral blood. In DNA form, the CDR3 reads TGCGCCAGCAGCTTATACGGATCCGGGACAGATTACAATGAGCAGTTCTTC. Translated: CASSLYGSGTDYNEQFF. The entire variable domain, with the rest obtained from reference TRBV5-1 and TRBJ2-1, is as follows: KAGVTQTPRYLIKTRGQQVTLSCSPISGHRSVSWYQQTPGQGLQFLFEYFSETQRNKGNFPGRFSGRQFSNSRSEMNVSTLELGDSALYLCASSLYGSGTDYNEQFFGPGTRLTVL.